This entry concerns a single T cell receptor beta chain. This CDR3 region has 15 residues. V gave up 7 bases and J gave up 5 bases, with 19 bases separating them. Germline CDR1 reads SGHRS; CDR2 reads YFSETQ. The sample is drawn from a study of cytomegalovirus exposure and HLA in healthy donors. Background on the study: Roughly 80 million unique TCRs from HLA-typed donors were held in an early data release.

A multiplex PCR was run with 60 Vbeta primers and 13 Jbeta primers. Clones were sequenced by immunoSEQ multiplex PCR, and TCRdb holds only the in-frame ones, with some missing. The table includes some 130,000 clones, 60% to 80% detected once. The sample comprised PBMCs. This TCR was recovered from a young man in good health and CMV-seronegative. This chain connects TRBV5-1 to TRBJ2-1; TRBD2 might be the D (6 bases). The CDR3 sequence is CASCPAGTPDNEQFF. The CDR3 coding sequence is TGCGCCAGCTGTCCGGCGGGGACTCCCGACAATGAGCAGTTCTTC. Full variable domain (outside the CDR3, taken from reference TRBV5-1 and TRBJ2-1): KAGVTQTPRYLIKTRGQQVTLSCSPISGHRSVSWYQQTPGQGLQFLFEYFSETQRNKGNFPGRFSGRQFSNSRSEMNVSTLELGDSALYLCASCPAGTPDNEQFFGPGTRLTVL.